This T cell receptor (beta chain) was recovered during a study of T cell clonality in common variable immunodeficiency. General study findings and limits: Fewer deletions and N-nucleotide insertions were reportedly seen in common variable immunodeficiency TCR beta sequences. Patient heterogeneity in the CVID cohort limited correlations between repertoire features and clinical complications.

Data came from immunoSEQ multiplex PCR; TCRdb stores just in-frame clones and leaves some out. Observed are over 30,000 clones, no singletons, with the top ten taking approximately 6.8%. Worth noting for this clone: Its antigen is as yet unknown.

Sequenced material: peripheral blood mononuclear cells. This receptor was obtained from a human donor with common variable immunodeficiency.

CDR3 bases read: TGTGCCAGTAGCCCCCCCGGGACAGGGGGAGATGAG. Translation gives CASSPPGTGGDE. Given in full, the CDR3 is CASSPPGTGGDEQFF. The V gene is TRBV19, the J gene TRBJ2-1, with 11 nucleotides matching TRBD1. The read stops 3 residues short of the end of the CDR3; the missing end is completed from the germline J gene. Germline V gives CDR1 LNHDA, CDR2 SQIVND (reference sequence). V was pared by 6 bases and J by 8 bases, with 9 bases of the junction left unmatched. This CDR3 region has 15 residues.